The subject of this entry is one T cell receptor (beta chain). Assay: immunoSEQ multiplex PCR; the TCRdb copy retains only in-frame clones and omits some. The top ten hold 2% to 2.5% of the sample, which has approximately 240,000 clones, over 75% seen once. The CDR3 is 15 amino acids. V gave up 6 bases and J gave up 0 bases, with 12 bases separating them. Germline CDR1 reads LNHDA; CDR2 reads SQIVND (reference sequence). This sample stems from a study of blood T cell repertoires in COVID-19. Overall study context: The samples span acute and convalescent COVID-19 from the United States, Italy and Spain. T cells, B-cell-depleted T cells, or PBMCs supplied cDNA or gDNA.

The sequenced sample consisted of peripheral blood. This chain joins TRBV19 and TRBJ2-1; TRBD1 is a possible D gene (5 bases). The origin of this receptor is a middle-aged woman who had recovered from COVID-19. In nucleotides, the CDR3 is TGTGCCAGTAGAGACGACAGACACTCCTACAATGAGCAGTTCTTC. Translation: CASRDDRHSYNEQFF.